This T cell receptor beta chain was profiled in a study of blood T cell repertoires in COVID-19. V shed 2 bases, J shed 7 bases, and the junction held 5 bases outside the gene matches. Germline lookup yields CDR1 GTSNPN and CDR2 SVGIG (reference sequence). There are 13 residues in the CDR3. Using immunoSEQ multiplex PCR, the repertoire was profiled, and TCRdb retains in-frame clones only, with some absent. The profile shows around 190,000 clones, almost 90% of them singletons. The chain couples TRBV30 to TRBJ1-5, with 7 bases that match TRBD1. The sequence was obtained from a man aged 18 to 35 with active or convalescent COVID-19. The sequencing input was peripheral blood. DNA for the CDR3: TGTGCCTGGAGTCGACAGGGCGGGCAGCCCCAGCATTTT. Translating gives CAWSRQGGQPQHF.